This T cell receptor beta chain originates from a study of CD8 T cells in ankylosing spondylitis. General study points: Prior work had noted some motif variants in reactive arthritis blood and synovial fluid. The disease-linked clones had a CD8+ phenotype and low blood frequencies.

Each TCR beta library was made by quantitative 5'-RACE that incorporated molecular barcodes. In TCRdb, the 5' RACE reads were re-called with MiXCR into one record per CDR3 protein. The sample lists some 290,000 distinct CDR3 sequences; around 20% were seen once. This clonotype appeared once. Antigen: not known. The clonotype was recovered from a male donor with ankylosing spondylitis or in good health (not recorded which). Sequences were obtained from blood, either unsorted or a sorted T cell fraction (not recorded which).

The CDR3 coding sequence is TGTGCCAGCTCTGCCGGGGGTTCAGGGCTAGGCGACACTGAAGCTTTCTTT. Its protein product is CASSAGGSGLGDTEAFF. The V and J genes are TRBV18 and TRBJ1-1; possible D gene TRBD1, 5 bases. The CDR3 loop spans 17 amino acids. The ends were cut back, 6 bases at V and 3 bases at J, with 23 bases in the middle. From germline, CDR1 is KGHSH and CDR2 LQKENI. Supplemented by reference TRBV18 and TRBJ1-1, the full variable domain reads NAGVMQNPRHLVRRRGQEARLRCSPMKGHSHVYWYRQLPEEGLKFMVYLQKENIIDESGMPKERFSAEFPKEGPSILRIQQVVRGDSAAYFCASSAGGSGLGDTEAFFGQGTRLTVV.